Shown below are 32 T cell receptor beta chains from a single sample sequenced in a study of blood T cell repertoires in COVID-19. Method: immunoSEQ multiplex PCR; TCRdb's copy keeps in-frame clones and lacks some. The data contain about 170,000 clones, 90% of them singletons. The sample comprised peripheral blood. Source of these receptors: a man aged 50 or older with acute or convalescent COVID-19.

J is TRBJ2-5 and V is TRBV29-1; D is unclear. V dropped 8 bases and J dropped 4 bases, with 11 bases sitting between them. There are 11 residues in the CDR3. Germline V gene lookup returns CDR1 SQVTM and CDR2 ANQGSEA. The CDR3 DNA reads as TGCAGCTCATCGCGCGGAGAGACCCAGTACTTC. It encodes CSSSRGETQYF.

For this clone: Other nucleotide sequences from this sample produce the same CDR3. The gene calls are TRBV7-3 and TRBJ1-1, with D uncertain. V was pared by 2 bases and J by 1 base, with 5 bases between. CDR1 is SGHTA and CDR2 is FQGTGA in the germline V gene. This CDR3 spans 13 amino acids. CDR3 DNA sequence: TGTGCCAGCAGCTTAGCCGGGAACACTGAAGCTTTCTTT. Amino acid sequence: CASSLAGNTEAFF.

The rearrangement links TRBV5-5 to TRBJ1-5; 7 bases line up with TRBD1. CDR1 is SGHKS, CDR2 YYEKEE, per germline (reference sequence). CDR3 length equals 15 residues. Germline trimming cut 4 bases from V and 3 bases from J; bases unmatched to any gene: 7. The DNA of the CDR3 is TGTGCCAGCAGCCGAACGGGACAGTCCAATCAGCCCCAGCATTTT. It yields the protein CASSRTGQSNQPQHF.

This rearrangement joins TRBV5-1 to TRBJ1-2, with 9 positions matching TRBD1. The junction had 4 bases not matched to a gene; V was cut back by 6 bases and J by 7 bases. The germline CDR1 and CDR2 sequences are SGHRS and YFSETQ. This CDR3 is 12 amino acids long. This CDR3 reads CASTTGGSGYTF. CDR3 in DNA: TGCGCCAGCACCACAGGGGGCAGTGGCTACACCTTC.

CDR3 loop: CASSLTGAQFGTQYF. As DNA, the CDR3 is TGTGCCAGCAGCCTGACAGGGGCCCAGTTTGGGACCCAGTACTTC. The gene calls are TRBV5-6 and TRBJ2-5, with 8 bases identical to TRBD1. V was pared by 4 bases and J by 7 bases, with 12 bases of the junction left unmatched. Germline CDR1 reads SGHDT; CDR2 reads YYEEEE. The CDR3 length is 15 residues.

This chain joins TRBV30 and TRBJ2-1, with D possibly being TRBD1 (6 bases). Trimming shortened V by 2 bases and J by 10 bases, and 15 bases separated the two germline ends. Per the germline V gene, CDR1 is GTSNPN and CDR2 is SVGIG (reference sequence). This CDR3 spans 13 amino acids. The CDR3 spells CAWSYGGVREQFF. CDR3 in DNA: TGTGCCTGGAGTTATGGGGGCGTCAGGGAGCAGTTCTTC.

The J gene is TRBJ2-5, the V gene TRBV6-1, with D possibly TRBD2 on 5 matching bases. The CDR3 loop spans 14 amino acids. The V gene's germline CDR1 is MNHNS and CDR2 SASEGT. Trimming left V 2 bases short and J 5 bases short, with 12 bases between. The CDR3, as DNA: TGTGCCAGCAGTGAATCGGAGGATAGGGAGACCCAGTACTTC. This encodes CASSESEDRETQYF.

This clone was seen only once. In DNA, the CDR3 is TGTGCCAGCACCGGTAGGGGGACAGGGTGGGGCTACACCTTC. It yields the protein CASTGRGTGWGYTF. This sequence joins TRBV28 and TRBJ1-2; TRBD1 agrees at 9 bases. Trimming removed 7 bases from V and 8 bases from J; junction bases left unmatched: 11. Germline V lookup: CDR1 MDHEN, CDR2 SYDVKM. The CDR3 consists of 14 residues.

The chain carries TRBV28 and TRBJ1-2, with D possibly being TRBD1 (5 bases). The V gene's germline CDR1 is MDHEN and CDR2 SYDVKM. The CDR3 runs to 13 residues. Trimming shortened V by 5 bases and J by 2 bases, and 9 bases separated the two germline ends. CDR3 bases: TGTGCCAGCAGTCTTCGGACAAACTATGGCTACACCTTC. Translated, it gives CASSLRTNYGYTF.

V and J are TRBV19 and TRBJ1-5; 7 bases are shared with TRBD1. The V segment lost 0 bases and the J segment 4 bases; nucleotides outside the gene matches: 9. Germline V gives CDR1 LNHDA, CDR2 SQIVND (reference sequence). The CDR3 runs to 17 residues. CDR3 sequence reads: CASSIDPSGGWNQPQHF. The CDR3 region has the DNA TGTGCCAGTAGTATAGACCCATCAGGGGGATGGAATCAGCCCCAGCATTTT.

The chain couples TRBV30 to TRBJ1-2; 8 nucleotides line up with TRBD1. V lost 0 bases, J lost 8 bases, and 5 bases stayed unmatched. Germline-derived CDR1 and CDR2 are GTSNPN and SVGIG (reference sequence). CDR3 length: 13 amino acids. The CDR3 reads CAWSVRAGGGYTF. Here the CDR3 DNA reads TGTGCCTGGAGTGTCCGGGCAGGGGGCGGCTACACCTTC. Looking up the rest from reference TRBV30 and TRBJ1-2 gives the full variable domain: SQTIHQWPATLVQPVGSPLSLECTVEGTSNPNLYWYRQAAGRGLQLLFYSVGIGQISSEVPQNLSASRPQDRQFILSSKKLLLSDSGFYLCAWSVRAGGGYTFGSGTRLTVV.

The chain uses TRBV6-6 and TRBJ1-5, with TRBD1 identical over 12 bases. CDR3 length: 16 residues. The V gene's germline CDR1 is MNHNY and CDR2 SVGAGI (reference sequence). The V and J ends lost 6 bases and 5 bases, in that order; junction bases with no gene match: 8. CDR3 in amino acids: CASSYTGQGAYQPQHF. The CDR3 DNA reads as TGTGCCAGCAGCTACACGGGACAGGGGGCTTATCAGCCCCAGCATTTT.

The genes are TRBV6-6 and TRBJ1-4; 7 nucleotides agree with TRBD1. This CDR3 has 17 amino acids. Germline CDR1 MNHNY, CDR2 SVGAGI (reference sequence). V trimming: 5 bases; J trimming: 0 bases; junction bases outside the gene matches: 9. The DNA for the CDR3 is TGTGCCAGCAGTCTTCGGACAGGTTACACAACTAATGAAAAACTGTTTTTT. Its translation is CASSLRTGYTTNEKLFF.

V and J are TRBV7-8 and TRBJ2-5, with D uncertain. V was shortened by 5 bases and J by 4 bases, with 23 bases between the two germline ends. Per the germline V gene, CDR1 is SGHVS and CDR2 is FQNEAQ. This CDR3 is built from 17 residues. CDR3: CASSDLRRRVGLETQYF. CDR3 in DNA: TGTGCCAGCAGCGACCTCCGGCGACGGGTCGGCTTAGAGACCCAGTACTTC.

The V and J genes are TRBV19 and TRBJ1-1; 10 bases fit TRBD1. The CDR3 contains 14 residues. V gave up 7 bases and J gave up 4 bases; unmatched junction bases: 6. Germline CDR1 and CDR2: LNHDA and SQIVND (reference sequence). CDR3 protein: CASTRGQGITEAFF. CDR3 in DNA: TGTGCCAGTACCAGGGGACAGGGGATCACTGAAGCTTTCTTT. Full variable domain (remainder filled in from reference TRBV19 and TRBJ1-1): DGGITQSPKYLFRKEGQNVTLSCEQNLNHDAMYWYRQDPGQGLRLIYYSQIVNDFQKGDIAEGYSVSREKKESFPLTVTSAQKNPTAFYLCASTRGQGITEAFFGQGTRLTVV.

The chain couples TRBV18 to TRBJ2-2, with D perhaps TRBD2 (6 bases). CDR3 size: 16 residues. The V gene lost 2 bases and the J gene lost 1 base, with 11 bases spanning the gap. Germline CDR1 and CDR2: KGHSH and LQKENI. CDR3 coding DNA: TGTGCCAGCTCACCAAACCAGGGAGGGAACACCGGGGAGCTGTTTTTT. The encoded protein is CASSPNQGGNTGELFF.

This chain connects TRBV5-6 to TRBJ1-3; 7 positions match TRBD1. V lost 5 bases to trimming and J lost 0 bases; unmatched junction nucleotides: 5. The CDR3 totals 15 residues. Germline assignment: CDR1 SGHDT and CDR2 YYEEEE. CDR3 in amino acids: CASSRDRRSGNTIYF. The CDR3 bases are TGTGCCAGCAGTCGGGACAGACGCTCTGGAAACACCATATATTTT.

CDR3 sequence: CASSQDETSGGNEQFF. CDR3 coding DNA: TGCGCCAGCAGCCAAGACGAGACTAGCGGGGGGAATGAGCAGTTCTTC. The chain uses TRBV4-1 and TRBJ2-1, with TRBD2 matching 13 bases. This CDR3 is 16 amino acids long. V shed 0 bases and J 7 bases; nucleotides not matched to a gene: 3. In germline, CDR1 is MGHRA, CDR2 YSYEKL.

The chain carries TRBV5-1 and TRBJ1-4, with TRBD1 as a possible D gene (5 bases). Germline assignment: CDR1 SGHRS and CDR2 YFSETQ. V was clipped by 0 bases and J by 4 bases, with 7 bases between them. CDR3 length: 14 residues. CDR3 residues: CASSLGQHNEKLFF. CDR3 DNA: TGCGCCAGCAGCTTGGGACAGCATAATGAAAAACTGTTTTTT.

The gene calls are TRBV6-5 and TRBJ1-6; D possibly corresponds to TRBD1 (5 bases). Germline CDR1 and CDR2: MNHEY and SVGAGI. There are 12 residues in the CDR3. Trimming left V 6 bases short and J 8 bases short, with 8 bases between. The CDR3 loop reads CASRTADSPLHF. The CDR3 DNA follows: TGTGCCAGCAGGACAGCAGATTCACCCCTCCACTTT.

The chain uses TRBV24-1 and TRBJ1-5; maybe TRBD1 (5 bases). With 3 bases removed from V and 5 bases from J, the gap between germline ends came to 10 bases. Germline V gene data show CDR1 as KGHDR and CDR2 as SFDVKD. This CDR3 comprises 14 residues. CDR3 sequence (DNA): TGTGCCACCAGTGATCGGGTAGGGGATCAGCCCCAGCATTTT. It is translated as CATSDRVGDQPQHF.

The V call is TRBV28, the J call TRBJ2-1, with 15 bases identical to TRBD2. The germline gives CDR1 MDHEN, CDR2 SYDVKM. The trim removed 8 bases at V and 1 base at J, leaving 12 bases unmatched. The CDR3 covers 19 residues. CDR3 protein: CASLAGGLAGGPSYNEQFF. CDR3 sequence (DNA): TGTGCCAGCCTCGCCGGAGGACTAGCGGGGGGGCCTTCCTACAATGAGCAGTTCTTC.

The chain carries TRBV24-1 and TRBJ2-6; 9 bases map to TRBD1. The CDR3 spans 17 residues. J lost 1 base, V lost 4 bases, and 4 bases had no gene match. In germline, CDR1 is KGHDR, CDR2 SFDVKD. In DNA form, the CDR3 reads TGTGCCACCAGTGAGGACAGGGGTGTATCTGGGGCCAACGTCCTGACTTTC. Translation gives CATSEDRGVSGANVLTF.

This rearrangement joins TRBV5-1 to TRBJ1-4; tentative D call: TRBD1 (5 bases). CDR1 is SGHRS and CDR2 is YFSETQ in the germline V gene. V was clipped by 2 bases and J by 8 bases, with 16 bases between them. This CDR3 contains 15 residues. The CDR3 sequence: CASSFTGHQGEKLFF. Written as DNA, the CDR3 is TGCGCCAGCAGCTTCACTGGACACCAAGGAGAAAAACTGTTTTTT.

J is TRBJ1-2 and V is TRBV28, with a tentative D call TRBD1 (5 bases). V lost 4 bases and J 4 bases, leaving 13 bases between the germline ends. The CDR3 has 14 amino acids. The germline gives CDR1 MDHEN, CDR2 SYDVKM. The CDR3 is CASSSPGGFYGYTF. DNA for the CDR3: TGTGCCAGCAGTTCTCCCGGGGGTTTCTATGGCTACACCTTC.

CDR3 residues: CASSPATPRETQYF. CDR3 coding DNA: TGCGCCAGCAGCCCCGCAACGCCTCGGGAGACCCAGTACTTC. This chain joins TRBV5-1 and TRBJ2-5, with unresolved D. The CDR3 is 14 residues long. V lost 4 bases and J lost 5, with 15 bases in between. Germline assignment: CDR1 SGHRS and CDR2 YFSETQ.

This chain connects TRBV5-1 to TRBJ2-7, with 10 bases that match TRBD1. This CDR3 region has 15 residues. J lost 6 bases, V lost 3 bases, and 9 bases had no gene match. CDR1 is SGHRS, CDR2 YFSETQ, per germline. CDR3 loop: CASSSYGTGVAEQYF. The CDR3 DNA sequence: TGCGCCAGCAGCTCTTACGGGACAGGGGTTGCCGAGCAGTACTTC.

This sequence joins TRBV25-1 and TRBJ1-2; no clear D. Trimming removed 3 bases at V and 5 bases at J, with 7 bases between. CDR1 MGHDK and CDR2 SYGVNS come from the germline V gene. The CDR3 is 12 amino acids. CDR3 protein: CASSETLYGYTF. CDR3 DNA: TGTGCCAGCAGTGAGACACTTTATGGCTACACCTTC.

The chain recombines TRBV4-1 with TRBJ2-5, with 7 nucleotides matching TRBD2. Germline lookup yields CDR1 MGHRA and CDR2 YSYEKL. Trimming at V came to 5 bases and at J to 2 bases, leaving 5 bases not matched to a gene. This CDR3 contains 14 residues. Here the CDR3 reads CASSVRDYQETQYF. DNA for the CDR3: TGCGCCAGCAGCGTCCGGGACTATCAAGAGACCCAGTACTTC.

The CDR3 here is CASSPSNLGGTQYF. The CDR3 DNA reads TGTGCCAGCTCACCAAGTAATTTAGGAGGTACGCAGTATTTT. The chain has TRBV18 and TRBJ2-3; D perhaps matches TRBD2 (5 bases). The length of the CDR3 is 14 residues. Germline CDR1 is KGHSH and CDR2 is LQKENI. V dropped 2 bases and J dropped 8 bases, with 14 bases sitting between them.

This chain uses TRBV30 with TRBJ2-5; maybe TRBD2 (5 bases). V lost 2 bases and J 5 bases, leaving 18 bases between the germline ends. This CDR3 region has 15 residues. Germline-derived CDR1 and CDR2 are GTSNPN and SVGIG (reference sequence). CDR3 loop: CAWSINRLASETQYF. The DNA for the CDR3 is TGTGCCTGGAGTATTAATCGGCTAGCCTCCGAGACCCAGTACTTC.

The table lists this clone with a few counts. This rearrangement joins TRBV6-2 or TRBV6-3 to TRBJ2-2; possible D gene TRBD1, 5 bases. The CDR3 spans 14 residues. The V gene lost 2 bases and the J gene lost 3 bases, with 7 bases spanning the gap. Germline V CDR1 and CDR2: MNHEY, SVGEGT. Here the CDR3 reads CASSYDSHTGELFF. The DNA for the CDR3 is TGTGCCAGCAGTTACGACAGCCACACCGGGGAGCTGTTTTTT.